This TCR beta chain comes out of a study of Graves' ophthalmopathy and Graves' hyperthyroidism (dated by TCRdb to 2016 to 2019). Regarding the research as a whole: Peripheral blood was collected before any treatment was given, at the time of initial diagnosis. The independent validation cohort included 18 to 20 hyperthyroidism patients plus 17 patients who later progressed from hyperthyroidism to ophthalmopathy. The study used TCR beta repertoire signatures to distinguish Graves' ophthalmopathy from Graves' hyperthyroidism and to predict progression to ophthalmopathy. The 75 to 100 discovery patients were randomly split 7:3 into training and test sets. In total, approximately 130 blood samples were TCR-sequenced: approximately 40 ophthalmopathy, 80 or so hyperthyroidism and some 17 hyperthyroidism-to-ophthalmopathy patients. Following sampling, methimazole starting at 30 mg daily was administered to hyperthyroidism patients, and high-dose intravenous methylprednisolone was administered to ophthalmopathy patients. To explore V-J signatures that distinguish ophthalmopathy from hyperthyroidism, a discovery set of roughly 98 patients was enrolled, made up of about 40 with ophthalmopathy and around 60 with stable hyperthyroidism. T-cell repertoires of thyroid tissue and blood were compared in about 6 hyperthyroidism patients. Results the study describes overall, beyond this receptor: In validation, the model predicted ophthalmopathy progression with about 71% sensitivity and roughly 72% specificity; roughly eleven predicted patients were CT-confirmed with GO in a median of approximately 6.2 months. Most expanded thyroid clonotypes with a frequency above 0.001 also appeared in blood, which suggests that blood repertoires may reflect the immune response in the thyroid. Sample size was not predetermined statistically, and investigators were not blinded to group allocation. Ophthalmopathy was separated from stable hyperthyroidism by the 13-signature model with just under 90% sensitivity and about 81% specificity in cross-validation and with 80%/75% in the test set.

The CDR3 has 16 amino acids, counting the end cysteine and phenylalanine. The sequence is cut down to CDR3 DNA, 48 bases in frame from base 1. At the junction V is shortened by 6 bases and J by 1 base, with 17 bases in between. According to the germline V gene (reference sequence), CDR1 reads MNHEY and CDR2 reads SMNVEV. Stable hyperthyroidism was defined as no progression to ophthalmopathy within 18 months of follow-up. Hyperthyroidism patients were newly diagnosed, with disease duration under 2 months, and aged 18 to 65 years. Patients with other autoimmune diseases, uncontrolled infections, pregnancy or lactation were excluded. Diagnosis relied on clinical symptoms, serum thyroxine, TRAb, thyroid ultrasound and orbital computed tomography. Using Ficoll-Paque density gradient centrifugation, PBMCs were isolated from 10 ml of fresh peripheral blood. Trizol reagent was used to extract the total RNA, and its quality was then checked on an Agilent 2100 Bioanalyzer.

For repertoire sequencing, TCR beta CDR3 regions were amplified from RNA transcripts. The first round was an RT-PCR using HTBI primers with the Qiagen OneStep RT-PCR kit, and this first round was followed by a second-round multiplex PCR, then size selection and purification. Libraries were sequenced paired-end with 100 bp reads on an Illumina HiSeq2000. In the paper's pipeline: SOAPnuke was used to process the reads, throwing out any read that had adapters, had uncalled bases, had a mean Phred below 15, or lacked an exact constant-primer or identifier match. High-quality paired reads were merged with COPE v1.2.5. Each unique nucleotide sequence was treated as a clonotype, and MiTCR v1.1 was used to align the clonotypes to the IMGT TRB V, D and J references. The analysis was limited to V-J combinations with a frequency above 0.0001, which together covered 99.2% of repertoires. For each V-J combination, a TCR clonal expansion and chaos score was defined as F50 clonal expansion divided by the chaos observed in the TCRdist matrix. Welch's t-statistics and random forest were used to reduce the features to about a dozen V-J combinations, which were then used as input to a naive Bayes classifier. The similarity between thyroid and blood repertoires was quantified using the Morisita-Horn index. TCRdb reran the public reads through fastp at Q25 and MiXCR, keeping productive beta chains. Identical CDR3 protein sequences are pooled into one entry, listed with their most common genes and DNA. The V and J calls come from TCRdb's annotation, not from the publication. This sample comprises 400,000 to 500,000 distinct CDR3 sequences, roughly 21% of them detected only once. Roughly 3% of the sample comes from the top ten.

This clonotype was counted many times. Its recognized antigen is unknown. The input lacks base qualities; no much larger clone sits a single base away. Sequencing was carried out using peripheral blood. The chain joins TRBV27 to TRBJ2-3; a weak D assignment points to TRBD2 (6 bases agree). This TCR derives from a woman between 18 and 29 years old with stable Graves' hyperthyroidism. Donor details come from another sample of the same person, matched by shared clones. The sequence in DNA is TGTGCCAGCAGGGCACTAGCCGGATGGGGCACAGATACGCAGTATTTT. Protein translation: CASRALAGWGTDTQYF.